The 23 T cell receptor beta chains given below trace back to one sample, sequenced in a study of cytomegalovirus exposure and HLA in healthy donors. PCR primers comprised 60 Vbeta and 13 Jbeta primers. Method: immunoSEQ multiplex PCR; TCRdb's copy keeps in-frame clones and lacks some. The data hold about 180,000 clones, with over 80% observed a single time. The source material was PBMCs. Every receptor here comes from a boy aged 2-9 years in good health and CMV-seronegative.

For the CDR3, the DNA is TGTGCCAGCAGCTCGAGATATGGCTACACCTTC. Translated: CASSSRYGYTF. V gene TRBV7-2 combines with J gene TRBJ1-2; D is undetermined. This CDR3 comprises 11 residues. Germline loops: CDR1 SGHTA, CDR2 FQGNSA. V lost 4 bases, J lost 5 bases, and 5 bases lay in between.

The chain links TRBV5-6 to TRBJ1-2, with a possible D match to TRBD1 (5 bases). The CDR3 has 13 amino acids. Germline V gene lookup returns CDR1 SGHDT and CDR2 YYEEEE. V shed 0 bases and J shed 6 bases, with 9 bases lying between them. The CDR3 here is CASSLEGGDGYTF. CDR3 DNA: TGTGCCAGCAGCTTGGAGGGAGGGGATGGCTACACCTTC.

This clone turned up a few times. This rearrangement joins TRBV9 to TRBJ2-2, with 9 nucleotides matching TRBD1. The length of the CDR3 is 14 residues. From germline, CDR1 is SGDLS and CDR2 YYNGEE. The V gene end was trimmed by 4 bases and the J gene end by 9 bases; junction bases not matched to a gene: 7. The CDR3 is CASSLRDRARELFF. In nucleotides, the CDR3 is TGTGCCAGCAGCCTTCGGGACAGGGCCAGGGAGCTGTTTTTT. Together with reference TRBV9 and TRBJ2-2, the CDR3 gives the full variable domain: DSGVTQTPKHLITATGQRVTLRCSPRSGDLSVYWYQQSLDQGLQFLIQYYNGEERAKGNILERFSAQQFPDLHSELNLSSLELGDSALYFCASSLRDRARELFFGEGSRLTVL.

The J gene is TRBJ1-5, the V gene TRBV7-9; tentative D call: TRBD1 (5 bases). V lost 1 base and J 1 base, leaving 8 bases between the germline ends. The CDR3 extends over 15 amino acids. Per germline, CDR1 SEHNR and CDR2 FQNEAQ (reference sequence). Here the CDR3 reads CASSLDGASNQPQHF. CDR3 nucleotide sequence: TGTGCCAGCAGCTTAGATGGGGCCAGCAATCAGCCCCAGCATTTT.

The chain carries TRBV9 and TRBJ2-3; possibly TRBD1 for D (5 bases). The CDR3 runs 15 residues. The V end was cut by 1 base, the J end by 4 bases, with 13 bases between. Germline CDR1 is SGDLS and CDR2 is YYNGEE. The CDR3 nucleotides are TGTGCCAGCAGCGTACAGAGGACAAGCGCAGATACGCAGTATTTT. Its protein product is CASSVQRTSADTQYF.

V usage is TRBV6-6 and J usage is TRBJ2-5, with TRBD2 matching 15 bases. Germline V gene lookup returns CDR1 MNHNY and CDR2 SVGAGI (reference sequence). The length of the CDR3 is 15 residues. The V and J ends lost 7 bases and 5 bases, in that order; junction bases with no gene match: 5. The CDR3 DNA reads TGTGCCAGCACCCGGACTAGCGGGGGGGCGGAGACCCAGTACTTC. It yields the protein CASTRTSGGAETQYF.

V gene TRBV7-9 combines with J gene TRBJ2-1; D possibly corresponds to TRBD2 (5 bases). CDR1 is SEHNR, CDR2 FQNEAQ, per germline (reference sequence). The length of the CDR3 is 14 residues. V was pared by 4 bases and J by 9 bases, with 16 bases between. CDR3 bases: TGTGCCAGCAGCTCCAGGAGTAGCGTTATTGAGCAGTTCTTC. Protein product: CASSSRSSVIEQFF.

V usage is TRBV19 and J usage is TRBJ2-7, with 9 bases matching TRBD1. The germline V gene encodes CDR1 LNHDA and CDR2 SQIVND (reference sequence). The CDR3 consists of 15 residues. The trim removed 5 bases at V and 6 bases at J, leaving 11 bases unmatched. In DNA form, the CDR3 reads TGTGCCAGTAGTGAAGAGGGACAGGGCGTAAGCGAGCAGTACTTC. Translation: CASSEEGQGVSEQYF.

The chain combines TRBV30 with TRBJ2-3; D is perhaps TRBD1 (6 bases). Trimming shortened V by 0 bases and J by 5 bases, and 15 bases separated the two germline ends. CDR1 is GTSNPN and CDR2 is SVGIG in the germline V gene (reference sequence). The CDR3 spans 15 residues. Here the CDR3 DNA reads TGTGCCTGGAGTGTACTAGGGGGTTCCGGAGATACGCAGTATTTT. It yields the protein CAWSVLGGSGDTQYF.

This clone has only one observation. The gene calls are TRBV7-8 and TRBJ2-5; 7 bases fit TRBD2. The trim removed 5 bases at V and 0 bases at J, leaving 3 bases unmatched. Germline V gene sequence: CDR1 SGHVS, CDR2 FQNEAQ. This CDR3 spans 14 amino acids. In nucleotides, the CDR3 is TGTGCCAGCAGCCCGGGGACTAACCAAGAGACCCAGTACTTC. It yields the protein CASSPGTNQETQYF.

Here the CDR3 DNA reads TGTGCCAGCAGCTTAGGGGTCGGAGCGGGAGGGGACAATGAGCAGTTCTTC. Its translation is CASSLGVGAGGDNEQFF. V and J are TRBV7-8 and TRBJ2-1; the match to TRBD2 covers 10 bases. CDR3 length: 17 residues. V lost 1 base and J lost 5; bases outside the gene matches: 8. Germline CDR1 SGHVS, CDR2 FQNEAQ.

In regard to this clone: A junction boundary mismatches the germline segment, possibly from a read error. J is TRBJ2-1 and V is TRBV5-1; no definite D call. CDR3 size: 13 residues. Germline V gene lookup returns CDR1 SGHRS and CDR2 YFSETQ. The CDR3 reads CASSLGPENEQFF. CDR3 DNA: TGCGCCAGCAGTTTGGGTCCTGAGAATGAGCAGTTCTTC.

CDR3 sequence: CASSVGLPNYGYTF. In DNA form, the CDR3 reads TGTGCCAGCAGCGTAGGCCTACCTAACTATGGCTACACCTTC. The chain is built from TRBV9 and TRBJ1-2; no definite D call. The CDR3 has 14 amino acids. The V end was cut by 0 bases, the J end by 0 bases, with 6 bases between. Germline V lookup: CDR1 SGDLS, CDR2 YYNGEE.

The chain couples TRBV5-1 to TRBJ1-1; D is possibly TRBD1 (5 bases). The germline V gene encodes CDR1 SGHRS and CDR2 YFSETQ. The CDR3 is 16 amino acids. V lost 2 bases to trimming and J lost 1 base, with 15 bases between them. The CDR3, as DNA: TGCGCCAGCAGCTTCTTCCCAGGGAGGGGGAACACTGAAGCTTTCTTT. Translation gives CASSFFPGRGNTEAFF.

The rearrangement uses TRBV5-5 and TRBJ1-1; 7 bases align to TRBD1. The germline V gene encodes CDR1 SGHKS and CDR2 YYEKEE (reference sequence). This CDR3 is built from 14 residues. Trimming at V came to 4 bases and at J to 2 bases, leaving 5 bases not matched to a gene. CDR3 bases: TGTGCCAGCAGCGCACAGGGGACCAACACTGAAGCTTTCTTT. Amino acid sequence: CASSAQGTNTEAFF.

The chain combines TRBV5-1 with TRBJ2-1, with TRBD2 identical over 9 bases. CDR3 length: 18 amino acids. The V gene's germline CDR1 is SGHRS and CDR2 YFSETQ. V shed 3 bases, J shed 9 bases, and the junction held 19 bases outside the gene matches. CDR3 sequence reads: CASSSLVGTASGDGEQFF. DNA of the CDR3: TGCGCCAGCAGCTCTCTTGTGGGTACGGCTAGCGGGGATGGTGAGCAGTTCTTC.

The chain combines TRBV27 with TRBJ1-4, with D possibly matching TRBD1 (6 bases). The V gene's germline CDR1 is MNHEY and CDR2 SMNVEV (reference sequence). The CDR3 covers 14 residues. Trimming left V 0 bases short and J 7 bases short, with 9 bases between. The CDR3 is CASSLSQGREKLFF. DNA of the CDR3: TGTGCCAGCAGTTTATCACAGGGCCGTGAAAAACTGTTTTTT.

V is TRBV7-6 and J is TRBJ2-1, with D possibly being TRBD1 (6 bases). The CDR3 is 15 amino acids. Germline V gene sequence: CDR1 SGHVS, CDR2 FNYEAQ. V was clipped by 1 base and J by 10 bases, with 17 bases between them. The chain's CDR3 is CASSLGVGAGWEQFF. The CDR3 DNA is TGTGCCAGCAGCTTAGGGGTGGGGGCCGGCTGGGAGCAGTTCTTC.

The gene calls are TRBV5-1 and TRBJ1-4; possibly TRBD1 for D (5 bases). V gave up 4 bases and J gave up 6 bases, with 19 bases separating them. CDR1 and CDR2 from the germline V gene are SGHRS and YFSETQ. There are 16 residues in the CDR3. In nucleotides, the CDR3 is TGCGCCAGCAGCCCAGGGAACTTCGGGTTGGATGAAAAACTGTTTTTT. It codes for CASSPGNFGLDEKLFF.

CDR3 DNA sequence: TGTGCCAGCAGTTACGAGAGGGGGCCAGAAGGTCGCGAGCAGTACGTC. Translating it yields CASSYERGPEGREQYV. The chain employs TRBV6-6 and TRBJ2-7, with 7 nucleotides matching TRBD1. The V gene end was trimmed by 2 bases and the J gene end by 6 bases; junction bases not matched to a gene: 13. This CDR3 spans 16 amino acids. Germline-derived CDR1 and CDR2 are MNHNY and SVGAGI (reference sequence).

The chain joins TRBV7-9 to TRBJ1-2; D is ambiguous. The CDR3 has 14 residues. With 11 bases removed from V and 0 bases from J, the gap between germline ends came to 16 bases. Germline V gene data show CDR1 as SEHNR and CDR2 as FQNEAQ (reference sequence). The CDR3 DNA follows: TGTGCCTTATTTAGAGACACCTCTAACTATGGCTACACCTTC. Protein sequence: CALFRDTSNYGYTF. Full variable domain (remainder filled in from reference TRBV7-9 and TRBJ1-2): DTGVSQNPRHKITKRGQNVTFRCDPISEHNRLYWYRQTLGQGPEFLTYFQNEAQLEKSRLLSDRFSAERPKGSFSTLEIQRTEQGDSAMYLCALFRDTSNYGYTFGSGTRLTVV.

CDR3 nucleotide sequence: TGTGCCAGCAGTGCTCCCCAGGGCACTGAAGCTTTCTTT. This gives the protein CASSAPQGTEAFF. V is TRBV6-1 and J is TRBJ1-1; possibly TRBD1 for D (5 bases). This CDR3 has 13 residues. Between the trimmed V and J ends, which lost 4 bases and 4 bases, there was a span of 10 bases. CDR1 is MNHNS, CDR2 SASEGT, per germline.

The genes are TRBV5-6 and TRBJ2-1, with a weak D call TRBD2 (6 bases). V was trimmed by 2 bases and J by 8 bases, leaving 11 bases between them. Germline CDR1 SGHDT, CDR2 YYEEEE. This CDR3 region has 13 residues. The CDR3 loop reads CASSFAGGDEQFF. As DNA, the CDR3 is TGTGCCAGCAGCTTTGCCGGGGGTGATGAGCAGTTCTTC. The full variable domain, completed using reference TRBV5-6 and TRBJ2-1, is DAGVTQSPTHLIKTRGQQVTLRCSPKSGHDTVSWYQQALGQGPQFIFQYYEEEERQRGNFPDRFSGHQFPNYSSELNVNALLLGDSALYLCASSFAGGDEQFFGPGTRLTVL.